Listed below are T cell receptor beta chains from one sample, sequenced in a study of blood T cell repertoires in COVID-19. The table came from immunoSEQ multiplex PCR; TCRdb's copy has only in-frame clones and leaves some out. The sample holds about 100,000 clones; about nine tenths are singletons and the top ten take 6.8%. Sequencing was done on a sample of peripheral blood. The origin of the receptors is a man aged 50 or older with active or convalescent COVID-19. Each CDR3 is given with its conserved first and last residue. Fields, in order: D gene, clone size, CDR3 length, J gene, V gene, CDR3 protein, CDR3 DNA. D genes are given only for firm matches. A clone size is listed for some rows: how often the clone was seen (once, few, many), or a class if it is expanded.

d_gene: TRBD1
abundance: .
len: 15
j_gene: TRBJ1-6
v_gene: TRBV30
CDR3aa: CAWSVRVTGDSPLHF
CDR3nt: TGTGCCTGGAGTGTAAGGGTGACAGGGGATTCACCCCTCCACTTT

d_gene: .
abundance: .
len: 16
j_gene: TRBJ2-2
v_gene: TRBV19
CDR3aa: CASSLRETRDTGELFF
CDR3nt: TGTGCCAGTAGTCTGCGCGAGACTCGGGACACCGGGGAGCTGTTTTTT

d_gene: TRBD1
abundance: .
len: 13
j_gene: TRBJ2-7
v_gene: TRBV6-5
CDR3aa: CASSQGTDYEQYF
CDR3nt: TGTGCCAGCAGTCAGGGGACAGACTACGAGCAGTACTTC

d_gene: TRBD1
abundance: once
len: 19
j_gene: TRBJ1-5
v_gene: TRBV5-1
CDR3aa: CASSLAQLGNDRGHQPQHF
CDR3nt: TGCGCCAGCAGCTTGGCCCAGTTGGGGAACGACAGGGGCCATCAGCCCCAGCATTTT

d_gene: TRBD2
abundance: .
len: 16
j_gene: TRBJ2-3
v_gene: TRBV4-2
CDR3aa: CASSPGTSGILDTQYF
CDR3nt: TGTGCCAGCAGCCCTGGGACTAGCGGGATTTTAGATACGCAGTATTTT

d_gene: .
abundance: .
len: 15
j_gene: TRBJ1-4
v_gene: TRBV6-5
CDR3aa: CASSRQSATNEKLFF
CDR3nt: TGTGCCAGCAGTAGACAGAGTGCAACTAATGAAAAACTGTTTTTT

d_gene: TRBD1
abundance: .
len: 15
j_gene: TRBJ1-5
v_gene: TRBV5-1
CDR3aa: CASSFGTGGNQPQHF
CDR3nt: TGCGCCAGCAGCTTCGGGACAGGGGGAAATCAGCCCCAGCATTTT

d_gene: .
abundance: .
len: 14
j_gene: TRBJ1-5
v_gene: TRBV6-5
CDR3aa: CASAGAPSNQPQHF
CDR3nt: TGTGCCAGCGCGGGGGCGCCGAGCAATCAGCCCCAGCATTTT

d_gene: TRBD1
abundance: .
len: 14
j_gene: TRBJ1-1
v_gene: TRBV7-9
CDR3aa: CASSLDRGVREAFF
CDR3nt: TGTGCCAGCAGCTTAGACAGGGGCGTTCGTGAAGCTTTCTTT

d_gene: .
abundance: .
len: 15
j_gene: TRBJ2-3
v_gene: TRBV19
CDR3aa: CASSGYSGDTDTQYF
CDR3nt: TGTGCCAGTAGTGGTTACAGCGGAGACACAGATACGCAGTATTTT

d_gene: TRBD1
abundance: .
len: 18
j_gene: TRBJ2-7
v_gene: TRBV4-3
CDR3aa: CASSQEALRQGVSYEQYF
CDR3nt: TGCGCCAGCAGCCAAGAGGCTTTAAGACAGGGGGTCTCCTACGAGCAGTACTTC

d_gene: TRBD2
abundance: .
len: 17
j_gene: TRBJ2-7
v_gene: TRBV27
CDR3aa: CATVGFSGLAGGDEQYF
CDR3nt: TGTGCCACCGTGGGGTTCAGCGGACTAGCGGGAGGGGACGAGCAGTACTTC

d_gene: TRBD2
abundance: .
len: 15
j_gene: TRBJ2-1
v_gene: TRBV15
CDR3aa: CATSRDGTRDREQFF
CDR3nt: TGTGCCACCAGCAGAGATGGGACTAGGGATCGTGAGCAGTTCTTC

d_gene: .
abundance: .
len: 16
j_gene: TRBJ1-1
v_gene: TRBV7-2
CDR3aa: CASSPLDTGVNTEAFF
CDR3nt: TGTGCCAGCTCCCCCCTGGACACGGGGGTGAACACTGAAGCTTTCTTT

d_gene: TRBD1
abundance: few
len: 14
j_gene: TRBJ1-2
v_gene: TRBV6-6
CDR3aa: CASSYGTGSVGYTF
CDR3nt: TGTGCCAGCAGTTACGGGACAGGGTCTGTTGGCTACACCTTC

d_gene: TRBD1
abundance: .
len: 15
j_gene: TRBJ1-5
v_gene: TRBV13
CDR3aa: CASSLKTGGNEPQHF
CDR3nt: TGTGCCAGCAGCCTAAAGACAGGGGGTAACGAGCCCCAGCATTTT

d_gene: .
abundance: .
len: 13
j_gene: TRBJ1-1
v_gene: TRBV6-5
CDR3aa: CASSVLPNTEAFF
CDR3nt: TGTGCCAGCAGCGTTCTACCGAACACTGAAGCTTTCTTT

d_gene: TRBD1
abundance: .
len: 13
j_gene: TRBJ1-1
v_gene: TRBV3-1/TRBV3-2
CDR3aa: CASSQGDRSEAFF
CDR3nt: TGTGCCAGCAGCCAAGGGGACAGATCTGAAGCTTTCTTT

d_gene: .
abundance: .
len: 16
j_gene: TRBJ2-7
v_gene: TRBV14
CDR3aa: CASSPGSHRSIDEQYF
CDR3nt: TGTGCCAGCAGCCCAGGCAGTCACAGGTCCATCGACGAGCAGTACTTC

d_gene: TRBD2
abundance: .
len: 18
j_gene: TRBJ2-3
v_gene: TRBV3-1/TRBV3-2
CDR3aa: CASSQVTTSGLSTDTQYF
CDR3nt: TGTGCCAGCAGCCAAGTAACGACTAGCGGGCTTAGCACAGATACGCAGTATTTT

d_gene: .
abundance: .
len: 13
j_gene: TRBJ2-3
v_gene: TRBV28
CDR3aa: CASSMDSSVTQYF
CDR3nt: TGTGCCAGCAGTATGGACAGCAGTGTTACGCAGTATTTT

d_gene: .
abundance: once
len: 16
j_gene: TRBJ1-2
v_gene: TRBV18
CDR3aa: CASSPPTGNLPYGYTF
CDR3nt: TGTGCCAGCTCACCACCTACAGGGAACTTACCCTATGGCTACACCTTC

d_gene: TRBD2
abundance: .
len: 14
j_gene: TRBJ2-7
v_gene: TRBV15
CDR3aa: CATSSTGGPREQYF
CDR3nt: TGTGCCACCAGTAGTACGGGAGGGCCGCGAGAGCAGTACTTC

d_gene: TRBD2
abundance: .
len: 16
j_gene: TRBJ2-7
v_gene: TRBV5-5
CDR3aa: CASSSREAGVSYEQYF
CDR3nt: TGTGCCAGCAGCTCGCGCGAAGCGGGGGTTTCCTACGAGCAGTACTTC

d_gene: TRBD2
abundance: .
len: 16
j_gene: TRBJ2-1
v_gene: TRBV18
CDR3aa: CASSRTGTSGYNEQFF
CDR3nt: TGTGCCAGCTCTCGGACCGGGACTAGCGGTTACAATGAGCAGTTCTTC

d_gene: TRBD1
abundance: once
len: 14
j_gene: TRBJ1-2
v_gene: TRBV28
CDR3aa: CASSPRDRGVGYTF
CDR3nt: TGTGCCAGCAGCCCCAGAGACAGGGGTGTGGGCTACACCTTC

d_gene: .
abundance: once
len: 12
j_gene: TRBJ1-2
v_gene: TRBV24-1
CDR3aa: CATSQDPYGYTF
CDR3nt: TGTGCCACCAGCCAGGATCCCTATGGCTACACCTTC

d_gene: .
abundance: .
len: 10
j_gene: TRBJ1-3
v_gene: TRBV30
CDR3aa: CAWSSNTIYF
CDR3nt: TGTGCCTGGAGTAGCAACACCATATATTTT

d_gene: .
abundance: .
len: 14
j_gene: TRBJ2-7
v_gene: TRBV6-5
CDR3aa: CASRRERFAYEQYF
CDR3nt: TGTGCCAGCAGACGGGAACGATTCGCCTACGAGCAGTACTTC

d_gene: .
abundance: .
len: 14
j_gene: TRBJ2-3
v_gene: TRBV10-3
CDR3aa: CAISSGTGEGTQYF
CDR3nt: TGTGCCATCAGTTCCGGGACTGGAGAGGGGACGCAGTATTTT

d_gene: TRBD1
abundance: .
len: 16
j_gene: TRBJ2-3
v_gene: TRBV19
CDR3aa: CASTHRGSERADTQYF
CDR3nt: TGTGCCAGTACCCACAGGGGGTCGGAAAGGGCAGATACGCAGTATTTT

d_gene: .
abundance: .
len: 15
j_gene: TRBJ2-7
v_gene: TRBV28
CDR3aa: CASSLQTSPIYEQYF
CDR3nt: TGTGCCAGCAGCTTGCAGACTTCTCCGATCTACGAGCAGTACTTC

d_gene: TRBD2
abundance: .
len: 12
j_gene: TRBJ2-5
v_gene: TRBV29-1
CDR3aa: CSHGGGGETQYF
CDR3nt: TGCAGCCATGGGGGGGGAGGAGAGACCCAGTACTTC